The 15 T cell receptor beta chains below all came from one sample that was sequenced in a study of shared clonotypes between healthy human individuals. Here immunoSEQ multiplex PCR was the method, and the copy in TCRdb shows in-frame clones only, minus some. The table includes 550,000 to 850,000 clones, approximately 79% detected once. Sequencing used memory CD4+ T cells sorted from blood. The sample's subset: CD45RA-negative fraction. These receptor sequences come from a woman in her twenties or thirties in good health.

The chain couples TRBV9 to TRBJ2-1; 14 bases fit TRBD2. V dropped 2 bases and J dropped 7; count of bases not matched to a gene: 8. Germline V gene data show CDR1 as SGDLS and CDR2 as YYNGEE. CDR3 size: 17 residues. The CDR3 sequence: CASSVTGTSGSRNEQFF. CDR3 sequence (DNA): TGTGCCAGCAGCGTTACCGGGACTAGCGGGAGTCGGAATGAGCAGTTCTTC.

The chain is built from TRBV28 and TRBJ1-1, with TRBD1 matching over 7 bases. V lost 2 bases and J lost 13; bases outside the gene matches: 7. Germline CDR1 and CDR2: MDHEN and SYDVKM. The CDR3 is 12 amino acids. CDR3: CASSLPAGGVFF. The CDR3 DNA follows: TGTGCCAGCAGTTTACCCGCAGGGGGAGTTTTCTTT.

The chain couples TRBV2 to TRBJ2-1, with D perhaps TRBD2 (6 bases). Per the germline V gene, CDR1 is SNHLY and CDR2 is FYNNEI. V was shortened by 4 bases and J by 10 bases, with 11 bases between the two germline ends. This CDR3 contains 12 residues. Here the CDR3 reads CASSVEGREQFF. The CDR3 DNA sequence: TGTGCCAGCAGTGTGGAGGGTCGAGAGCAGTTCTTC. The full variable domain, its missing parts supplied by reference TRBV2 and TRBJ2-1, is EPEVTQTPSHQVTQMGQEVILRCVPISNHLYFYWYRQILGQKVEFLVSFYNNEISEKSEIFDDQFSVERPDGSNFTLKIRSTKLEDSAMYFCASSVEGREQFFGPGTRLTVL.

This sequence joins TRBV27 and TRBJ2-2; D may correspond to TRBD1 or TRBD2 (5 bases each). This CDR3 region has 15 residues. The V end was cut by 2 bases, the J end by 2 bases, with 9 bases between. The V gene's germline CDR1 is MNHEY and CDR2 SMNVEV (reference sequence). In nucleotides, the CDR3 is TGTGCCAGCAGTTTAGCCGGGGCCAACACCGGGGAGCTGTTTTTT. Its protein product is CASSLAGANTGELFF.

This clone appeared once. V is TRBV21-1 and J is TRBJ1-5. TRBV21-1 is termed a pseudogene. The CDR3 is made up of 14 amino acids. Written as DNA, the CDR3 is TGTGCCAGCACCTCCATGACGGACGATCAGCCCCAGCATTTT. This sequence encodes CASTSMTDDQPQHF.

The chain links TRBV4-2 to TRBJ2-7, with 8 bases aligning to TRBD2. The CDR3 has 16 amino acids. Germline values: CDR1 LGHNA, CDR2 YNFKEQ. Trimming cost V 4 bases and J 1 base; bases outside gene matches: 9. For the CDR3, the DNA is TGTGCCAGCAGCCCCCATAGCAGCGGGAGTTCCTACGAGCAGTACTTC. Protein sequence: CASSPHSSGSSYEQYF.

The table lists this clone with a count of one. J is TRBJ2-4 and V is TRBV5-1, with TRBD2 matching over 8 bases. Trimming took 0 bases from V and 4 from J; bases not matched to a gene: 6. The CDR3 is made up of 16 amino acids. Germline assignment: CDR1 SGHRS and CDR2 YFSETQ. As DNA, the CDR3 is TGCGCCAGCAGCTTGGGGACTAGCCCCTCTAAAAACATTCAGTACTTC. Protein: CASSLGTSPSKNIQYF.

This clone came up once. The chain has TRBV28 and TRBJ2-7; 7 nucleotides match TRBD1. Germline V lookup: CDR1 MDHEN, CDR2 SYDVKM. The CDR3 loop spans 16 amino acids. V gave up 4 bases and J gave up 5 bases; unmatched junction bases: 14. This CDR3 reads CASSSPARGQFNEQYF. Written as DNA, the CDR3 is TGTGCCAGCAGTTCCCCCGCCCGGGGACAGTTCAACGAGCAGTACTTC.

This chain joins TRBV29-1 and TRBJ2-3; the D gene is possibly TRBD2 (5 bases). The V gene lost 5 bases and the J gene lost 2 bases, with 20 bases spanning the gap. The CDR3 sequence is 16 residues long. The V gene's germline CDR1 is SQVTM and CDR2 ANQGSEA. The CDR3, as DNA: TGCAGCGTTTTCCCTCCTACAGCGGAAATCACAGATACGCAGTATTTT. Its protein product is CSVFPPTAEITDTQYF.

In DNA, the CDR3 is TGTGCCAGCAGCATGCAGGGAAACTCTGGAAACACCATATATTTT. Translated: CASSMQGNSGNTIYF. The chain uses TRBV7-3 and TRBJ1-3, with D tentatively TRBD1 (5 bases). CDR3 size: 15 residues. V lost 5 bases and J 0 bases, leaving 11 bases between the germline ends. Germline CDR1 is SGHTA and CDR2 is FQGTGA.

This clone was detected only a few times. The chain has TRBV7-3 and TRBJ2-3; TRBD2 aligns across 7 bases. Germline loops: CDR1 SGHTA, CDR2 FQGTGA. With 5 bases clipped from V and 0 bases from J, the junction kept 8 bases outside the gene matches. This CDR3 is 16 amino acids long. CDR3 sequence reads: CASSPRPSGSTDTQYF. In DNA, the CDR3 is TGTGCCAGCAGCCCCCGGCCTAGCGGCAGCACAGATACGCAGTATTTT.

This clone appeared once. This chain links TRBV28 with TRBJ2-3, with 7 bases that match TRBD1. V lost 4 bases and J lost 8; bases outside the gene matches: 9. Per germline, CDR1 MDHEN and CDR2 SYDVKM. The CDR3 spans 14 residues. CDR3 residues: CASSSGQWLGTQYF. The CDR3, as DNA: TGTGCCAGCAGTTCGGGACAGTGGCTTGGTACGCAGTATTTT.

The genes are TRBV7-2 and TRBJ2-1, with D hard to call. The CDR3 runs to 13 residues. The V end lost 5 bases, the J end lost 10 bases, and 15 bases lay between the germline ends. Germline CDR1 is SGHTA and CDR2 is FQGNSA. DNA of the CDR3: TGTGCCAGCAGCCAAACGAGAAGTGGGGAGCAGTTCTTC. As protein: CASSQTRSGEQFF.

V is TRBV4-1 and J is TRBJ2-1, with 11 positions matching TRBD1. The J segment lost 9 bases and the V segment lost 6 bases, leaving 10 bases of the junction unmatched. CDR3 length: 15 amino acids. Germline CDR1 is MGHRA and CDR2 is YSYEKL. CDR3 in amino acids: CASRQGQGVRGEQFF. CDR3 in DNA: TGCGCCAGCAGACAGGGACAGGGGGTAAGGGGTGAGCAGTTCTTC.

The V gene is TRBV6-5, the J gene TRBJ1-5, with D perhaps TRBD1 (5 bases). Germline V gene data show CDR1 as MNHEY and CDR2 as SVGAGI. The CDR3 sequence is 14 residues long. Deletions cut 2 bases from V and 4 bases from J, with 9 bases between. The DNA of the CDR3 is TGTGCCAGCAGTTACGCCCAGGGAAATCAGCCCCAGCATTTT. It yields the protein CASSYAQGNQPQHF.